This passage covers 23 T cell receptor beta chains from one sample sequenced in a study of PD-1 blockade in classical Hodgkin lymphoma (dated by TCRdb to the early 2020s). The label giving this sample's time point can be read as: cycle 2 day 1 (C2D1) of nivolumab. Every trial patient had relapsed following autologous stem cell transplantation, and prior brentuximab vedotin exposure was what differed among cohorts A, B and C. The library relied on the immunoSEQ multiplex PCR assay. TCRdb took this table from immuneACCESS and kept in-frame rearrangements with V and J called. Such tables lack part of the clones; where checked against another copy, unresolved V genes explain under half of the gap, and the rest is unexplained. For this sample there are some 19,000 clones; 70% to 85% appear just once. The top ten clonotypes cover approximately 40% of the sample. Sequencing used peripheral blood mononuclear cells (PBMCs), obtained before the second cycle of nivolumab. All receptors come from a human donor with classical Hodgkin lymphoma.

The chain couples TRBV2 to TRBJ1-1; no definite D call. Germline V CDR1 and CDR2: SNHLY, FYNNEI. The CDR3 is 14 residues long. V was trimmed by 11 bases and J by 0 bases, leaving 16 bases between them. This chain's CDR3 is CAGSTRSMNTEAFF. For the CDR3, the DNA is TGTGCCGGATCCACAAGATCAATGAACACTGAAGCTTTCTTT.

This clone was counted a single time. Other DNA sequences in the sample encode the same CDR3. V usage is TRBV5-1 and J usage is TRBJ1-1; no reliable D call. Trimming pared 4 bases from V and 5 bases from J, leaving 9 bases between. Germline loops: CDR1 SGHRS, CDR2 YFSETQ. The CDR3 extends over 12 amino acids. In DNA, the CDR3 is TGCGCCAGCAGCCCGGGTGGGACTGAAGCTTTCTTT. As protein: CASSPGGTEAFF.

The genes are TRBV19 and TRBJ2-7, with a possible D match to TRBD1 (5 bases). The germline V and J ends were trimmed by 4 bases and 1 base, with 8 bases remaining between them. CDR3 length equals 13 residues. Germline CDR1 LNHDA, CDR2 SQIVND (reference sequence). The CDR3: CASSKGRSYEQYF. CDR3 in DNA: TGTGCCAGTAGTAAGGGGCGATCCTACGAGCAGTACTTC.

The J gene is TRBJ2-2, the V gene TRBV7-7; possible D gene TRBD1, 6 bases. With 3 bases removed from V and 3 bases from J, the gap between germline ends came to 8 bases. Per the germline V gene, CDR1 is SSHAT and CDR2 is FNYEAQ (reference sequence). The CDR3 loop spans 14 amino acids. The chain's CDR3 is CASSLDSYTGELFF. CDR3 sequence (DNA): TGTGCCAGCAGCTTGGACAGCTACACCGGGGAGCTGTTTTTT.

In its sample, this clone was seen a few times. The chain uses TRBV6-6 and TRBJ2-7, with D possibly matching TRBD2 (6 bases). CDR1 is MNHNY and CDR2 is SVGAGI in the germline V gene (reference sequence). The CDR3 is made up of 13 amino acids. V shed 6 bases and J shed 4 bases, with 13 bases lying between them. The CDR3 protein is CASRGTSLYEQYF. The CDR3 DNA reads TGTGCCAGCAGAGGGACTTCTTTGTACGAGCAGTACTTC.

The chain joins TRBV5-5 to TRBJ1-2; no clear D gene. Germline V lookup: CDR1 SGHKS, CDR2 YYEKEE (reference sequence). Trimming stripped 4 bases from V and 0 bases from J, with 19 bases between. CDR3 length: 17 residues. CDR3 sequence reads: CASSPPGIGRTNYGYTF. CDR3 bases: TGTGCCAGCAGCCCACCTGGTATTGGCAGGACTAACTATGGCTACACCTTC.

The V gene is TRBV11-2, the J gene TRBJ1-2, with TRBD1 matching over 10 bases. Germline assignment: CDR1 SGHAT and CDR2 FQNNGV. The CDR3 is 15 residues long. J was trimmed by 3 bases and V by 5 bases; bases with no gene match: 6. The CDR3 loop is CASSHPDRGDYGYTF. Here the CDR3 DNA reads TGTGCCAGCAGCCACCCGGACAGGGGGGACTATGGCTACACCTTC.

The CDR3 sequence is CSVFGDRGQDGYTF. In DNA form, the CDR3 reads TGCAGCGTTTTTGGGGACAGGGGGCAGGATGGCTACACCTTC. V is TRBV29-1 and J is TRBJ1-2; 12 bases fit TRBD1. Per germline, CDR1 SQVTM and CDR2 ANQGSEA. V was pared by 5 bases and J by 6 bases, with 7 bases of the junction left unmatched. CDR3 length: 14 amino acids.

This chain links TRBV7-9 with TRBJ1-1; D call uncertain. From germline, CDR1 is SEHNR and CDR2 FQNEAQ (reference sequence). The V gene lost 4 bases and the J gene lost 2 bases, with 5 bases spanning the gap. The CDR3 loop spans 12 amino acids. For the CDR3, the DNA is TGTGCCAGCAGCTCAAGTAACACTGAAGCTTTCTTT. Its protein product is CASSSSNTEAFF.

This rearrangement joins TRBV19 to TRBJ2-3; tentative D call: TRBD1 (6 bases). This CDR3 spans 14 amino acids. CDR1 is LNHDA, CDR2 SQIVND, per germline (reference sequence). Trimming took off 3 bases at V and 5 bases at J, with 12 bases between the two ends. CDR3 protein: CASSIGRGRDTQYF. Written as DNA, the CDR3 is TGTGCCAGTAGTATTGGCAGGGGTCGAGATACGCAGTATTTT.

The rearrangement joins TRBV29-1 to TRBJ2-1; perhaps TRBD2 as D (5 bases). V was trimmed by 6 bases and J by 0 bases, leaving 21 bases between them. Germline V lookup: CDR1 SQVTM, CDR2 ANQGSEA. CDR3 length equals 17 residues. CDR3 in amino acids: CSVPPPSGQSSYNEQFF. The CDR3 DNA follows: TGCAGCGTCCCCCCCCCAAGCGGTCAAAGCTCCTACAATGAGCAGTTCTTC.

This rearrangement joins TRBV11-3 to TRBJ1-2; D call uncertain. The V gene lost 3 bases and the J gene lost 0 bases, with 11 bases spanning the gap. The CDR3 totals 15 residues. CDR1 is SGHNT and CDR2 is YENEEA in the germline V gene. Here the CDR3 reads CASSFSWEPNYGYTF. Written as DNA, the CDR3 is TGTGCCAGCAGCTTTTCTTGGGAGCCTAACTATGGCTACACCTTC.

The V call is TRBV30, the J call TRBJ1-1; no clear D gene. Germline V CDR1 and CDR2: GTSNPN, SVGIG (reference sequence). Deletions cut 4 bases from V and 0 bases from J, with 9 bases between. The CDR3 has 13 residues. CDR3 nucleotide sequence: TGTGCCTGGACAGGAGGCTTGAACACTGAAGCTTTCTTT. Translation gives CAWTGGLNTEAFF.

Written as DNA, the CDR3 is TGTGCCAGCAGCTTGAGCGGGAGCGGGGACGAGCAGTACTTC. It specifies CASSLSGSGDEQYF. The chain is built from TRBV7-3 and TRBJ2-7; TRBD2 aligns across 8 bases. The CDR3 extends over 14 amino acids. Germline CDR1 SGHTA, CDR2 FQGTGA. V was clipped by 3 bases and J by 5 bases; unmatched bases: 6.

The CDR3 DNA sequence: TGTGCCAGCAGTGAGGGAGGTTTCGGCCAGCCCCAGCATTTT. Protein: CASSEGGFGQPQHF. This chain uses TRBV7-5 with TRBJ1-5. TRBV7-5 is tagged as a pseudogene. This CDR3 spans 14 amino acids.

The genes are TRBV27 and TRBJ1-2; 9 nucleotides line up with TRBD1. With 3 bases clipped from V and 5 bases from J, the junction kept 4 bases outside the gene matches. Germline V gives CDR1 MNHEY, CDR2 SMNVEV (reference sequence). The CDR3 has 14 residues. The DNA for the CDR3 is TGTGCCAGCAGTTTTGGGACAGGGTCTTATGGCTACACCTTC. This translates into CASSFGTGSYGYTF.

V and J are TRBV5-5 and TRBJ2-7; TRBD2 might be the D (6 bases). CDR3 size: 14 residues. Germline V gene sequence: CDR1 SGHKS, CDR2 YYEKEE (reference sequence). V was cut by 0 bases and J by 2 bases, with 9 bases left in between. The CDR3 region has the DNA TGTGCCAGCAGCTTGGGGGACTTAGCCTACGAGCAGTACTTC. Encoded protein: CASSLGDLAYEQYF.

The V and J genes are TRBV14 and TRBJ2-3; 9 bases map to TRBD2. The CDR3 loop spans 15 amino acids. The trim removed 3 bases at V and 1 base at J, leaving 2 bases unmatched. Germline CDR1 reads SGHDN; CDR2 reads FVKESK. The chain's CDR3 is CASSQLAGGTDTQYF. The CDR3, as DNA: TGTGCCAGCAGCCAGTTAGCGGGAGGCACAGATACGCAGTATTTT.

The V and J genes are TRBV29-1 and TRBJ1-2, with 8 bases fitting TRBD1. V lost 4 bases to trimming and J lost 0 bases; unmatched junction nucleotides: 1. Germline CDR1 reads SQVTM; CDR2 reads ANQGSEA. The CDR3 length is 13 residues. CDR3 region: CSVATGANYGYTF. CDR3 DNA: TGCAGCGTTGCGACAGGGGCTAACTATGGCTACACCTTC.

The V gene is TRBV7-9, the J gene TRBJ1-2, with D unresolved. V lost 5 bases to trimming and J lost 7 bases, with 14 bases between them. The CDR3 spans 13 residues. Germline V CDR1 and CDR2: SEHNR, FQNEAQ (reference sequence). CDR3 nucleotide sequence: TGTGCCAGCAGCCTACCGAGGAATGGTGGCTACACCTTC. The encoded protein is CASSLPRNGGYTF. Together with reference TRBV7-9 and TRBJ1-2, the CDR3 gives the full variable domain: DTGVSQNPRHKITKRGQNVTFRCDPISEHNRLYWYRQTLGQGPEFLTYFQNEAQLEKSRLLSDRFSAERPKGSFSTLEIQRTEQGDSAMYLCASSLPRNGGYTFGSGTRLTVV.

The CDR3 region is CASNPAVGYIQYF. The CDR3 DNA follows: TGTGCCAGCAACCCGGCTGTCGGCTACATTCAGTACTTC. The chain recombines TRBV6-5 with TRBJ2-4; unclear D gene. The CDR3 extends over 13 amino acids. CDR1 and CDR2 (germline): MNHEY, SVGAGI. Between the trimmed V and J ends, which lost 7 bases and 8 bases, there was a span of 15 bases.

This clone appeared a few times. The chain joins TRBV7-2 to TRBJ1-2, with D perhaps TRBD1 (6 bases). Germline loops: CDR1 SGHTA, CDR2 FQGNSA. Trimming removed 3 bases at V and 7 bases at J, with 15 bases between. The CDR3 sequence is 14 residues long. The CDR3 DNA reads TGTGCCAGCAGCTTGGGGGGCGCGTTCGGTGGCTACACCTTC. Encoded protein: CASSLGGAFGGYTF. The variable domain in full, completed from reference TRBV7-2 and TRBJ1-2, reads GAGVSQSPSNKVTEKGKDVELRCDPISGHTALYWYRQSLGQGLEFLIYFQGNSAPDKSGLPSDRFSAERTGGSVSTLTIQRTQQEDSAVYLCASSLGGAFGGYTFGSGTRLTVV.

The chain has TRBV18 and TRBJ1-2; a weak D match, TRBD1 (6 bases). The ends were cut back, 5 bases at V and 1 base at J, with 8 bases in the middle. The CDR3 sequence is 13 residues long. Germline values: CDR1 KGHSH, CDR2 LQKENI. The CDR3 region has the DNA TGTGCCAGCTCAAGGACAGTTAACTATGGCTACACCTTC. It yields the protein CASSRTVNYGYTF. The variable domain in full, completed from reference TRBV18 and TRBJ1-2, reads NAGVMQNPRHLVRRRGQEARLRCSPMKGHSHVYWYRQLPEEGLKFMVYLQKENIIDESGMPKERFSAEFPKEGPSILRIQQVVRGDSAAYFCASSRTVNYGYTFGSGTRLTVV.